The sequence of this T cell receptor beta chain was determined in a study of blood T cell repertoires in COVID-19. Turning to the study itself: Whether acute or convalescent, the COVID-19 samples came from the United States, Italy and Spain. Sources were T cells, B-cell-depleted T cells, or PBMCs; the material itself was cDNA or gDNA.

Trimming at V came to 3 bases and at J to 8 bases, leaving 4 bases not matched to a gene. The CDR3 sequence is 13 residues long. In germline, CDR1 is LNHDA, CDR2 SQIVND (reference sequence). The repertoire was sequenced with immunoSEQ multiplex PCR; TCRdb's copy has only in-frame clones and lacks some. This sample carries under 350,000 clones, around nine tenths of them seen once, and the ten largest clones take 2% to 2.5%. The clonotype originates from a man aged 50 to 59 with acute or convalescent COVID-19. The sample was peripheral blood. The genes are TRBV19 and TRBJ2-7; TRBD1 matches at 10 bases. The CDR3 region is CASSIATGGQQYF. As DNA, the CDR3 is TGTGCCAGTAGTATTGCGACAGGGGGCCAGCAGTACTTC. The full variable domain, with the rest looked up from reference TRBV19 and TRBJ2-7, is DGGITQSPKYLFRKEGQNVTLSCEQNLNHDAMYWYRQDPGQGLRLIYYSQIVNDFQKGDIAEGYSVSREKKESFPLTVTSAQKNPTAFYLCASSIATGGQQYFGPGTRLTVT.